These 20 T cell receptor beta chains were sequenced from one sample in a study of vaccination and CD4 T cells after COVID-19. Sequencing of DNA taken from cultured CD4+ T cells relied on the Oncomine TCR Beta short-read assay. From the PCR reads, TCRdb called clonotypes with MiXCR, one entry per CDR3 protein. The sample yields around 15,000 distinct CDR3 sequences, approximately 53% seen once. No antigen is known for these receptors. The sample's treatment: roughly 10-day PBMC culture with coronavirus spike peptide pools or control peptides (ViraFEST assay). Source material: CD4+ T cells from blood, cultured in vitro. The receptors here all came from a human donor who had recovered from COVID-19.

On this clonotype itself: One end of the junction varies from germline; a read error may be responsible. V usage is TRBV27 and J usage is TRBJ2-4; D possibly corresponds to TRBD1 (7 bases). Germline loops: CDR1 MNHEY, CDR2 SMNVEV (reference sequence). The CDR3 covers 15 residues. The CDR3 spells CASSLSPGDRNIQYF. DNA of the CDR3: TGTGCCAGCAGCTTATCCCCGGGGGACAGAAACATTCAGTACTTC.

V usage is TRBV19 and J usage is TRBJ1-1; 7 nucleotides agree with TRBD1. Germline CDR1 and CDR2: LNHDA and SQIVND (reference sequence). The V gene end was trimmed by 6 bases and the J gene end by 0 bases; junction bases not matched to a gene: 7. The CDR3 has 15 residues. DNA of the CDR3: TGTGCCAGTAGCGCCGGGGACAGCATGAACACTGAAGCTTTCTTT. This gives the protein CASSAGDSMNTEAFF.

The J gene is TRBJ2-4, the V gene TRBV21-1. TRBV21-1 is termed a pseudogene. The CDR3 has 14 amino acids. The CDR3 DNA follows: TGTGCCAGCACAGACATGCTGGTCAAAAACATTCAGTACTTC. It translates to CASTDMLVKNIQYF.

This chain joins TRBV19 and TRBJ2-6; D might be TRBD1 (6 bases). Germline lookup yields CDR1 LNHDA and CDR2 SQIVND (reference sequence). The CDR3 covers 18 residues. The V end lost 3 bases, the J end lost 0 bases, and 15 bases lay between the germline ends. CDR3 in amino acids: CASSMTRGLSSGANVLTF. As DNA, the CDR3 is TGTGCCAGTAGTATGACGAGGGGGTTAAGCTCTGGGGCCAACGTCCTGACTTTC.

V usage is TRBV20-1 and J usage is TRBJ2-1; D is possibly TRBD2 (5 bases). V dropped 6 bases and J dropped 11 bases, with 20 bases sitting between them. The CDR3 loop spans 13 amino acids. The germline V gene encodes CDR1 DFQATT and CDR2 SNEGSKA (reference sequence). DNA of the CDR3: TGCAGTGCGCCACGCCCGCCGGGGAGTCAGCAGTTCTTC. It codes for CSAPRPPGSQQFF.

There are a few counts of this clonotype. The DNA for the CDR3 is TGTGCCAGCAGCTTGGCAGGAGTAGGGGCCAACGTCCTGACTTTC. Its protein product is CASSLAGVGANVLTF. V gene TRBV11-2 combines with J gene TRBJ2-6; D gene ambiguous. This CDR3 is built from 15 residues. The germline V gene has CDR1 SGHAT and CDR2 FQNNGV. Trimming took off 3 bases at V and 4 bases at J, with 10 bases between the two ends.

This clonotype was seen once. The chain joins TRBV20-1 to TRBJ1-5, with TRBD1 as a possible D gene (5 bases). The CDR3 length is 14 residues. CDR1 is DFQATT, CDR2 SNEGSKA, per germline (reference sequence). V lost 5 bases and J 0 bases, leaving 11 bases between the germline ends. DNA of the CDR3: TGCAGTGCTCCGACAGTTTATAGCAATCAGCCCCAGCATTTT. Its translation: CSAPTVYSNQPQHF.

The chain employs TRBV20-1 and TRBJ2-5; 14 bases are a match to TRBD2. CDR1 and CDR2 (germline): DFQATT, SNEGSKA (reference sequence). J gave up 2 bases and V 6 bases, and 5 bases lay outside the gene matches. This CDR3 has 15 amino acids. The CDR3, as DNA: TGCAGTGCCAGTGGACTAGCGGGGGGACAAGAGACCCAGTACTTC. It is translated as CSASGLAGGQETQYF.

The V call is TRBV7-9, the J call TRBJ1-6, with TRBD1 matching 7 bases. Germline values: CDR1 SEHNR, CDR2 FQNEAQ (reference sequence). The J segment lost 6 bases and the V segment lost 4 bases, leaving 6 bases of the junction unmatched. This CDR3 contains 15 residues. The DNA for the CDR3 is TGTGCCAGCAGCTATTCGGGACAGCCTAATTCACCCCTCCACTTT. Translating gives CASSYSGQPNSPLHF. Complete variable domain (other parts from reference TRBV7-9 and TRBJ1-6): DTGVSQNPRHKITKRGQNVTFRCDPISEHNRLYWYRQTLGQGPEFLTYFQNEAQLEKSRLLSDRFSAERPKGSFSTLEIQRTEQGDSAMYLCASSYSGQPNSPLHFGNGTRLTVT.

This clonotype came up a few times. The J gene is TRBJ1-2, the V gene TRBV7-2, with 9 bases that match TRBD1. V shed 6 bases and J 4 bases; nucleotides not matched to a gene: 9. The CDR3 sequence is 15 residues long. Germline V lookup: CDR1 SGHTA, CDR2 FQGNSA. CDR3 region: CASSQQGATSYGYTF. The CDR3 DNA sequence: TGTGCCAGCAGTCAACAGGGGGCTACGAGCTATGGCTACACCTTC.

CDR3 sequence: CASSPPRTGLGNTIYF. CDR3 DNA: TGTGCCAGCAGCCCACCGAGGACAGGTTTGGGAAACACCATATATTTT. The V gene is TRBV12-3 or TRBV12-4, the J gene TRBJ1-3; 7 bases line up with TRBD1. This CDR3 region has 16 residues. Trimming at V came to 6 bases and at J to 4 bases, leaving 12 bases not matched to a gene.

This sequence joins TRBV10-1 and TRBJ1-6, with 8 bases lining up with TRBD1. CDR1 and CDR2 (germline): WNHNN, SYGVQD (reference sequence). V dropped 9 bases and J dropped 11; count of bases not matched to a gene: 9. This CDR3 comprises 13 residues. CDR3 amino acids: CARLQGARTPLHF. CDR3 in DNA: TGCGCCAGACTTCAGGGGGCTCGGACACCCCTCCACTTT.

This clonotype was seen only a few times. V and J are TRBV6-2 or TRBV6-3 and TRBJ1-5, with 7 bases that match TRBD1. The ends lost 5 bases at V and 9 bases at J; junction bases unmatched: 13. CDR3 length equals 15 residues. CDR1 MNHEY and CDR2 SVGEGT come from the germline V gene. The chain's CDR3 is CASSPGTVDSRPQHF. The CDR3 coding sequence is TGTGCCAGCAGTCCCGGGACAGTCGATTCGCGGCCCCAGCATTTT.

V is TRBV7-9 and J is TRBJ1-6; 8 positions agree with TRBD1. The germline CDR1 and CDR2 sequences are SEHNR and FQNEAQ (reference sequence). Germline trimming cut 1 base from V and 3 bases from J; bases unmatched to any gene: 11. CDR3 length: 19 residues. The CDR3 DNA follows: TGTGCCAGCAGCTTAGAACGGACAGGGCGAGCTGTCTATAATTCACCCCTCCACTTT. Its protein is CASSLERTGRAVYNSPLHF.

The chain recombines TRBV20-1 with TRBJ2-3, with 11 bases fitting TRBD2. V shed 3 bases, J shed 2 bases, and the junction held 10 bases outside the gene matches. CDR1 and CDR2 from the germline V gene are DFQATT and SNEGSKA (reference sequence). CDR3 length equals 17 residues. This CDR3 is CSARPALAGGYTDTQYF. The CDR3 DNA reads TGCAGTGCTAGGCCCGCCCTAGCGGGGGGCTACACAGATACGCAGTATTTT.

The chain employs TRBV12-3 or TRBV12-4 and TRBJ1-2, with 9 bases matching TRBD1. CDR3 size: 13 residues. V trimming: 5 bases; J trimming: 8 bases; junction bases outside the gene matches: 6. CDR3 sequence (DNA): TGTGCCAGCAGTCCCGGGACAGGGCGGGGCTACACCTTC. Protein sequence: CASSPGTGRGYTF.

This clonotype showed up just a few times. This chain uses TRBV10-1 with TRBJ2-1, with D tentatively TRBD2 (7 bases). Trimming removed 6 bases at V and 2 bases at J, with 11 bases between. Germline V CDR1 and CDR2: WNHNN, SYGVQD (reference sequence). The CDR3 has 14 residues. CDR3 nucleotides: TGCGCCAGCAGCCCGGGGGGCCCCTACAATGAGCAGTTCTTC. Amino acids: CASSPGGPYNEQFF.

The genes are TRBV6-5 and TRBJ2-5, with no clear D. The length of the CDR3 is 11 residues. V was trimmed by 4 bases and J by 5 bases, leaving 5 bases between them. Germline CDR1 and CDR2: MNHEY and SVGAGI. The CDR3 is CASSSRETQYF. CDR3 coding DNA: TGTGCCAGCAGTTCACGGGAGACCCAGTACTTC.

This chain links TRBV11-3 with TRBJ1-1; possible D gene TRBD1, 6 bases. V shed 2 bases and J shed 8 bases, with 9 bases lying between them. The CDR3 spans 12 residues. From germline, CDR1 is SGHNT and CDR2 YENEEA. CDR3 in amino acids: CASSLSQGEAFF. The CDR3 nucleotides are TGTGCCAGCAGCTTATCCCAGGGGGAAGCTTTCTTT.

This chain connects TRBV19 to TRBJ2-1, with TRBD2 identical over 13 bases. This CDR3 comprises 17 residues. The germline gives CDR1 LNHDA, CDR2 SQIVND (reference sequence). The ends lost 4 bases at V and 5 bases at J; junction bases unmatched: 8. This CDR3 is CASSRYRLAGGNNEQFF. CDR3 sequence (DNA): TGTGCCAGTAGTAGGTACAGACTAGCGGGGGGCAACAATGAGCAGTTCTTC. The entire variable domain, with the rest obtained from reference TRBV19 and TRBJ2-1, is as follows: DGGITQSPKYLFRKEGQNVTLSCEQNLNHDAMYWYRQDPGQGLRLIYYSQIVNDFQKGDIAEGYSVSREKKESFPLTVTSAQKNPTAFYLCASSRYRLAGGNNEQFFGPGTRLTVL.